Presented here are 24 T cell receptor beta chains from one specimen sequenced in a study of vaccination effects on CD4 cells after COVID-19. Cells that had been cultured for 10 days were the source of isolated CD4+ T cells. No cognate antigen is known for these TCRs. TCRdb's table, derived via immunoSEQ multiplex PCR, lists solely in-frame clones and lacks some. The repertoire holds over 45,000 clones, with 67% as singletons. This specimen was CD4+ T cells from PBMCs cultured without peptide, taken before COVID-19 vaccination. The receptors derive from a human donor who received a COVID-19 vaccine.

V usage is TRBV20-1 and J usage is TRBJ1-1; possibly TRBD1 for D (6 bases). CDR3 length: 14 amino acids. The germline gives CDR1 DFQATT, CDR2 SNEGSKA (reference sequence). The V and J ends lost 3 bases and 0 bases respectively, with 11 bases between them. In nucleotides, the CDR3 is TGCAGTGCTAGTAGGGGGAGGATGAACACTGAAGCTTTCTTT. Translation: CSASRGRMNTEAFF.

The rearrangement links TRBV4-1 to TRBJ1-1; D is possibly TRBD1 (5 bases). The CDR3 is made up of 15 amino acids. Trimming removed 4 bases from V and 1 base from J, with 13 bases in between. Germline CDR1 reads MGHRA; CDR2 reads YSYEKL. CDR3 bases: TGCGCCAGCAGCCTCACGGACCAGGGGAACACTGAAGCTTTCTTT. Translated, it gives CASSLTDQGNTEAFF.

The chain has TRBV6-5 and TRBJ2-1; D could derive from TRBD1 or TRBD2 (5 bases each). Per germline, CDR1 MNHEY and CDR2 SVGAGI. Trimming left V 6 bases short and J 6 bases short, with 15 bases between. The CDR3 sequence is 14 residues long. This CDR3 reads CASSWHRDANEQFF. In DNA, the CDR3 is TGTGCCAGCAGCTGGCACCGGGACGCCAATGAGCAGTTCTTC.

This rearrangement joins TRBV4-1 to TRBJ2-1; D call uncertain. Trimming stripped 2 bases from V and 0 bases from J, with 5 bases between. Germline V gene data show CDR1 as MGHRA and CDR2 as YSYEKL. There are 14 residues in the CDR3. CDR3 protein: CASSQISSYNEQFF. The DNA of the CDR3 is TGCGCCAGCAGCCAAATCTCCTCCTACAATGAGCAGTTCTTC.

This clone was picked up a small number of times. The V gene is TRBV19, the J gene TRBJ2-1; D is unresolved. The germline V and J ends were trimmed by 1 base and 5 bases, with 6 bases remaining between them. Germline-derived CDR1 and CDR2 are LNHDA and SQIVND (reference sequence). CDR3 length equals 13 residues. CDR3 loop: CASSIGLHNEQFF. CDR3 sequence (DNA): TGTGCCAGTAGTATAGGGCTTCACAATGAGCAGTTCTTC.

The CDR3 region is CASSARQGGQPQHF. The CDR3 DNA sequence: TGTGCCAGCAGTGCCCGCCAGGGAGGTCAGCCCCAGCATTTT. This rearrangement joins TRBV2 to TRBJ1-5, with D possibly being TRBD1 (5 bases). The CDR3 has 14 residues. Germline CDR1 and CDR2: SNHLY and FYNNEI. Deletions cut 4 bases from V and 6 bases from J, with 13 bases between.

This rearrangement joins TRBV25-1 to TRBJ2-1; 7 nucleotides agree with TRBD2. The CDR3 is made up of 15 amino acids. Germline CDR1 and CDR2: MGHDK and SYGVNS. With V trimmed by 1 base and J by 5 bases, 5 bases remained unmatched. Here the CDR3 DNA reads TGTGCCAGCAGTGAATTTCTGGGACTAAACAATGAGCAGTTCTTC. Translated: CASSEFLGLNNEQFF.

V usage is TRBV6-5 and J usage is TRBJ1-2, with 7 positions matching TRBD1. The germline gives CDR1 MNHEY, CDR2 SVGAGI. The CDR3 contains 13 residues. With V trimmed by 2 bases and J by 5 bases, 2 bases remained unmatched. CDR3 in DNA: TGTGCCAGCAGTTACGGGACAGATTATGGCTACACCTTC. Amino acid sequence: CASSYGTDYGYTF.

The V and J genes are TRBV19 and TRBJ1-5; 7 bases fit TRBD1. In germline, CDR1 is LNHDA, CDR2 SQIVND (reference sequence). The CDR3 is 15 amino acids. V shed 6 bases and J 2 bases; nucleotides not matched to a gene: 7. The CDR3 DNA reads TGTGCCAGTAGCGCAACCCAGGGGGGCAATCAGCCCCAGCATTTT. Translated: CASSATQGGNQPQHF.

The J gene is TRBJ2-5, the V gene TRBV9, with a tentative D call TRBD1 (6 bases). CDR1 SGDLS and CDR2 YYNGEE come from the germline V gene. V lost 4 bases to trimming and J lost 2 bases, with 18 bases between them. This CDR3 spans 16 amino acids. The CDR3 DNA is TGTGCCAGCAGCCAGGGGAGCGTCAAGGCTCAAGAGACCCAGTACTTC. It translates to CASSQGSVKAQETQYF.

The rearrangement links TRBV6-2 or TRBV6-3 to TRBJ2-7; 8 bases align to TRBD2. Germline V gene lookup returns CDR1 MNHEY and CDR2 SVGEGT. The trim removed 4 bases at V and 2 bases at J, leaving 10 bases unmatched. The CDR3 has 16 residues. The DNA for the CDR3 is TGTGCCAGCAGTTTCCCGTTGATAGCGGGGACCTACGAGCAGTACTTC. Protein sequence: CASSFPLIAGTYEQYF.

This chain connects TRBV30 to TRBJ2-2; 11 nucleotides align to TRBD1. CDR1 and CDR2 (germline): GTSNPN, SVGIG (reference sequence). CDR3 length: 15 residues. Trimming cost V 4 bases and J 7 bases; bases outside gene matches: 8. The CDR3 DNA is TGTGCCTGGAACCGGGACAGGGGGATGGGCGGGGAGCTGTTTTTT. Its translation is CAWNRDRGMGGELFF.

This sequence joins TRBV18 and TRBJ1-3; D gene unclear. The V end was cut by 10 bases, the J end by 2 bases, with 12 bases between. Germline V CDR1 and CDR2: KGHSH, LQKENI. The length of the CDR3 is 13 residues. This CDR3 reads CATQEGPGNTIYF. CDR3 sequence (DNA): TGTGCCACCCAAGAGGGCCCTGGAAACACCATATATTTT.

The V gene is TRBV14, the J gene TRBJ1-6; D not resolved. There are 14 residues in the CDR3. Germline V lookup: CDR1 SGHDN, CDR2 FVKESK. Trimming stripped 1 base from V and 3 bases from J, with 4 bases between. The CDR3 nucleotides read TGTGCCAGCAGCCAAGCAGGCTATAATTCACCCCTCCACTTT. This encodes CASSQAGYNSPLHF.

The chain's CDR3 is CASSYSLNQPQHF. CDR3 DNA: TGTGCCAGCAGTTACTCGCTGAATCAGCCCCAGCATTTT. This chain links TRBV6-6 with TRBJ1-5; no firm D call. The germline V and J ends were trimmed by 0 bases and 4 bases, with 4 bases remaining between them. The CDR3 extends over 13 amino acids. Germline loops: CDR1 MNHNY, CDR2 SVGAGI (reference sequence).

This sequence joins TRBV28 and TRBJ1-4; TRBD1 matches at 9 bases. The CDR3 is 15 amino acids. CDR1 and CDR2 (germline): MDHEN, SYDVKM. Trimming cost V 4 bases and J 7 bases; bases outside gene matches: 7. The CDR3 nucleotides read TGTGCCAGCAGTTCTTCCGGGACAGGGCGTGAAAAACTGTTTTTT. This codes for CASSSSGTGREKLFF.

In the case of this clone: The CDR3 ends on some other residue instead of the conserved phenylalanine or tryptophan, so this is likely a read error. The DNA is omitted, as the CDR3 cannot be located on it reliably, and the CDR3 follows TCRdb's listing. The chain has TRBV5-4 and TRBJ2-3. The length of the CDR3 is 11 amino acids, counting both ends. Germline CDR1 reads SGHNT; CDR2 reads YYREEE (reference sequence). The CDR3 loop reads CASSLGRSETL.

The chain uses TRBV7-2 and TRBJ1-2, with TRBD1 as a possible D gene (5 bases). This CDR3 has 15 residues. CDR1 and CDR2 (germline): SGHTA, FQGNSA. Trimming removed 5 bases from V and 5 bases from J, with 18 bases in between. The CDR3 DNA follows: TGTGCCAGCAGCCCGTACACCGGGACTGAATATGGCTACACCTTC. Translated: CASSPYTGTEYGYTF.

J is TRBJ1-4 and V is TRBV2, with D tentatively TRBD1 (6 bases). Germline values: CDR1 SNHLY, CDR2 FYNNEI. Trimming removed 6 bases at V and 2 bases at J, with 13 bases between. The CDR3 consists of 15 residues. The CDR3 reads CASSRTVNTNEKLFF. CDR3 sequence (DNA): TGTGCCAGCAGCCGGACAGTCAACACTAATGAAAAACTGTTTTTT.

The chain joins TRBV28 to TRBJ2-7, with D possibly TRBD2 on 6 matching bases. Germline V gene sequence: CDR1 MDHEN, CDR2 SYDVKM. The length of the CDR3 is 13 residues. V was clipped by 3 bases and J by 2 bases, with 8 bases between them. The CDR3 sequence: CASSLEGPYEQYF. CDR3 nucleotide sequence: TGTGCCAGCAGTTTGGAGGGCCCCTACGAGCAGTACTTC.

The chain recombines TRBV9 with TRBJ1-2, with unresolved D. Germline V gene sequence: CDR1 SGDLS, CDR2 YYNGEE. This CDR3 is built from 14 residues. The V end lost 1 base, the J end lost 4 bases, and 11 bases lay between the germline ends. The CDR3 is CASSVNQPGYGYTF. In nucleotides, the CDR3 is TGTGCCAGCAGCGTAAACCAGCCAGGCTATGGCTACACCTTC. Full variable domain (missing parts from reference TRBV9 and TRBJ1-2): DSGVTQTPKHLITATGQRVTLRCSPRSGDLSVYWYQQSLDQGLQFLIQYYNGEERAKGNILERFSAQQFPDLHSELNLSSLELGDSALYFCASSVNQPGYGYTFGSGTRLTVV.

V is TRBV5-1 and J is TRBJ1-2; D not resolved. V was pared by 0 bases and J by 2 bases, with 8 bases between. Germline V gene data show CDR1 as SGHRS and CDR2 as YFSETQ. The CDR3 extends over 14 amino acids. In DNA, the CDR3 is TGCGCCAGCAGCTTGGGGGCCGTCAACTATGGCTACACCTTC. It translates to CASSLGAVNYGYTF.

The chain uses TRBV7-2 and TRBJ2-3, with D possibly TRBD2 on 6 matching bases. The germline V gene encodes CDR1 SGHTA and CDR2 FQGNSA. V dropped 5 bases and J dropped 0 bases, with 12 bases sitting between them. This CDR3 comprises 15 residues. CDR3 in amino acids: CASSPGGSSTDTQYF. CDR3 DNA: TGTGCCAGCAGCCCTGGGGGGTCTAGCACAGATACGCAGTATTTT. Filled out from reference TRBV7-2 and TRBJ2-3, the complete variable domain reads GAGVSQSPSNKVTEKGKDVELRCDPISGHTALYWYRQSLGQGLEFLIYFQGNSAPDKSGLPSDRFSAERTGGSVSTLTIQRTQQEDSAVYLCASSPGGSSTDTQYFGPGTRLTVL.

As DNA, the CDR3 is TGTGCCAGCAGTTTGAGGGAAGGAAATGGCTACACCTTC. Translation: CASSLREGNGYTF. The V call is TRBV12-3 or TRBV12-4, the J call TRBJ1-2; no definite D call. CDR3 length equals 13 residues. V lost 3 bases to trimming and J lost 6 bases, with 11 bases between them.